Detailed here is one TCR beta chain. The data stem from a study of blood T cell repertoires in COVID-19. For the study at large: Sites in the United States, Italy and Spain provided acute and convalescent COVID-19 samples. In each case, the material was cDNA or gDNA derived from T cells, B-cell-depleted T cells, or PBMCs.

The CDR3 is 15 residues long. CDR1 and CDR2 from the germline V gene are SNHLY and FYNNEI. V shed 4 bases and J shed 0 bases, with 12 bases lying between them. In the study's own analysis: The authors estimated nucleated cell counts from reference gene primer amplification. TCRdb's table, derived via immunoSEQ multiplex PCR, lists solely in-frame clones and lacks some. V and J calls and clone size are as listed in that table; D and trimming were resolved from the DNA. The table includes about 69,000 clones, roughly three quarters detected once. The TCR was taken from a man aged 55-75 years with acute or convalescent COVID-19. The chain is built from TRBV2 and TRBJ1-1; D is ambiguous. Sequenced sample: peripheral blood. This chain's CDR3 is CASSVLRPLNTEAFF. Written as DNA, the CDR3 is TGTGCCAGCAGTGTCCTCAGGCCTCTGAACACTGAAGCTTTCTTT.